This T cell receptor beta chain originates from a study of T cell responses to AZD1222 COVID-19 vaccine. Using immunoSEQ multiplex PCR, the repertoire was profiled, and TCRdb retains in-frame clones only, with some absent. This sample has about 140,000 clones, with more than 70% found just once. Points from the study as a whole: In a largely white British group with more females than males, clonal diversity was possibly underestimated. Every sample of the repertoires postdated the peak T cell response.

Comments on this clone: No antigen is known for it.

The sequence was obtained from an adult who received the AZD1222 COVID-19 vaccine. The material was peripheral blood, obtained 28 days after the second AZD1222 dose.

CDR3 in DNA: TGTGCCAGCAGCCCCAGCGGGGGGGCCAGTGAGCAGTTCTTC. This encodes CASSPSGGASEQFF. V is TRBV7-2 and J is TRBJ2-1; 10 positions match TRBD2. Germline V CDR1 and CDR2: SGHTA, FQGNSA. The CDR3 runs to 14 residues. Losses at the gene ends were 5 bases for V and 9 bases for J; bases not matched to a gene: 7.